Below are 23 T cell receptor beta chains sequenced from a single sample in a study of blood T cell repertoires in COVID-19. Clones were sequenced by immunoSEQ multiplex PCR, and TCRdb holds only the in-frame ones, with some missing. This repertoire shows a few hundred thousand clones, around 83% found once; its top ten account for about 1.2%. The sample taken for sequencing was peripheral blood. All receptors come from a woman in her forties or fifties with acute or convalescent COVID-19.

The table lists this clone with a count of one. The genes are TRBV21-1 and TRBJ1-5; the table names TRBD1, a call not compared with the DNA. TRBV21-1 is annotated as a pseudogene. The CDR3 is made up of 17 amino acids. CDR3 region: CASRQGSNRRGNQPQHF. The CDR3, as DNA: TGTGCCAGCAGACAGGGGTCGAATAGAAGAGGGAATCAGCCCCAGCATTTT.

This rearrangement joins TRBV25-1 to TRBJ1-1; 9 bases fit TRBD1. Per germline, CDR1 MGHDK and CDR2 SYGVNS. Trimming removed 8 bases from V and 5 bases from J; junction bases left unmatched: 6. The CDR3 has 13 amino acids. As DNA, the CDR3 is TGTGCCAGCTTCGGACAGGGGAGGACTGAAGCTTTCTTT. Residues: CASFGQGRTEAFF.

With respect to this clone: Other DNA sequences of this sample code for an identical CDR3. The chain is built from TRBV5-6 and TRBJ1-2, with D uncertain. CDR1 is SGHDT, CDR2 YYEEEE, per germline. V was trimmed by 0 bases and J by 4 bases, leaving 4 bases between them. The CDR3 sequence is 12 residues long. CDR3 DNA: TGTGCCAGCAGCTTGGCCGGCTATGGCTACACCTTC. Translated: CASSLAGYGYTF.

CDR3 sequence reads: CASSPASASSYNEQFF. CDR3 DNA: TGTGCCAGCAGCCCCGCGAGTGCGAGCTCCTACAATGAGCAGTTCTTC. The chain employs TRBV4-2 and TRBJ2-1; the D is unclear. This CDR3 is built from 16 residues. Germline V lookup: CDR1 LGHNA, CDR2 YNFKEQ. V dropped 4 bases and J dropped 0 bases, with 13 bases sitting between them.

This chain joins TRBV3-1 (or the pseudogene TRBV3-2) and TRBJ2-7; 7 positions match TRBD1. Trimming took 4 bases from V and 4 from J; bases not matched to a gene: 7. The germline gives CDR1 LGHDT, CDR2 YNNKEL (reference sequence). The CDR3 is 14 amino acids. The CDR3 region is CASSRRGRGYEQYF. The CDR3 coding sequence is TGTGCCAGCAGCCGCCGGGGCAGGGGGTACGAGCAGTACTTC.

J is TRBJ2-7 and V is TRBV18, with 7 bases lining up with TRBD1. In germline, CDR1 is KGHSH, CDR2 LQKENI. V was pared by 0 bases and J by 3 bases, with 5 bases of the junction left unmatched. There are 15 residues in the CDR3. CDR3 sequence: CASSPPSQGDYEQYF. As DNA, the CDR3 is TGTGCCAGCTCACCACCGTCCCAGGGGGACTACGAGCAGTACTTC.

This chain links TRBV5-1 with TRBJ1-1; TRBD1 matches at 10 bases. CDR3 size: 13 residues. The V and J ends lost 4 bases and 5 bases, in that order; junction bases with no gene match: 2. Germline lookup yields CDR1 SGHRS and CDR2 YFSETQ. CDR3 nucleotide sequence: TGCGCCAGCAGCGGGACAGGGGAGACTGAAGCTTTCTTT. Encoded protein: CASSGTGETEAFF.

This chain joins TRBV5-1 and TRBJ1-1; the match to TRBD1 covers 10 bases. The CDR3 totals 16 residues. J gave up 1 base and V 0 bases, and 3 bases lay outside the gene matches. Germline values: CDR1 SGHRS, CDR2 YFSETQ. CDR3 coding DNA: TGCGCCAGCAGCTTGGGGGACAGGGGTGAGAACACTGAAGCTTTCTTT. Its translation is CASSLGDRGENTEAFF.

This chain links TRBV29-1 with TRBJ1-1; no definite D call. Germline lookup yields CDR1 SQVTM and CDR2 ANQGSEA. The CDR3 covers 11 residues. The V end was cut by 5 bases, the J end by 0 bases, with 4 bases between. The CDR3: CSVQMNTEAFF. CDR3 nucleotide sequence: TGCAGCGTTCAAATGAACACTGAAGCTTTCTTT.

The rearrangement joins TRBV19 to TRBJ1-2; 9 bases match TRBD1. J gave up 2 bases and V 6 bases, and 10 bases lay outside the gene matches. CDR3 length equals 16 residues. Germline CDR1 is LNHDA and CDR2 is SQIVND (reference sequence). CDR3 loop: CASRPPGQGANYGYTF. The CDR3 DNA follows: TGTGCCAGTAGACCGCCGGGACAGGGCGCGAACTATGGCTACACCTTC.

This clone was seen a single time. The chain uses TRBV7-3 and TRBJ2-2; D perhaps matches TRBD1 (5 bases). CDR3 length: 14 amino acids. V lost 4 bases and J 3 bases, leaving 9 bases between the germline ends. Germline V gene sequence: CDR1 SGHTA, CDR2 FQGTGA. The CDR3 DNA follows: TGTGCCAGCAGCTCTAGGGGTGACACCGGGGAGCTGTTTTTT. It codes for CASSSRGDTGELFF.

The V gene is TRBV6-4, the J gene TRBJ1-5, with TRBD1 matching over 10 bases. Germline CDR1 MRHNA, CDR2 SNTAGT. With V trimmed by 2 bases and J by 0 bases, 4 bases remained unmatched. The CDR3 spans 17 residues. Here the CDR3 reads CASSDRTGGNSNQPQHF. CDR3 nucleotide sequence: TGTGCCAGCAGTGACCGGACAGGGGGGAATAGCAATCAGCCCCAGCATTTT.

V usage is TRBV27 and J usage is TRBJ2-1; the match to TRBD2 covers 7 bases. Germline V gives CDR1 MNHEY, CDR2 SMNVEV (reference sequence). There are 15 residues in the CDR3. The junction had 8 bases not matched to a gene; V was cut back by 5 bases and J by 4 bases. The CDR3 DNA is TGTGCCAGCAGTCCCGGGACTACCCGATACAATGAGCAGTTCTTC. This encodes CASSPGTTRYNEQFF.

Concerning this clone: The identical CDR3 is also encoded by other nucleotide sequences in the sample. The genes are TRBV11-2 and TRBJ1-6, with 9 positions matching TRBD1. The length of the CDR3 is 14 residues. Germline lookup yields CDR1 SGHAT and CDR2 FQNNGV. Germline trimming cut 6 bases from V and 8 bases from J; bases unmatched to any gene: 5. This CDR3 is CASSHRTGDSPLHF. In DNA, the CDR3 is TGTGCCAGCAGTCACAGGACAGGGGATTCACCCCTCCACTTT.

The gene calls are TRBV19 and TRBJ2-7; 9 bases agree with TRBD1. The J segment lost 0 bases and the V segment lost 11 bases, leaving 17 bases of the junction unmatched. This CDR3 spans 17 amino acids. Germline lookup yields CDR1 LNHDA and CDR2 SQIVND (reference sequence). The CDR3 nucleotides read TGTGCCGTCGGGGGGACAGGGCGAACGTCCGGCTCCTACGAGCAGTACGTC. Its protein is CAVGGTGRTSGSYEQYV.

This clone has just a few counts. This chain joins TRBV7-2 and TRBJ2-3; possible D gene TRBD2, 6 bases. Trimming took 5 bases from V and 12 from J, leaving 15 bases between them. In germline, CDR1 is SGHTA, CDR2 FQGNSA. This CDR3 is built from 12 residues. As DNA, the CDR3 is TGTGCCAGCAGCCCCCAGGAGGGAGGACAGTATTTT. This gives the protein CASSPQEGGQYF. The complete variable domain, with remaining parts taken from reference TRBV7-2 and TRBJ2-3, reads GAGVSQSPSNKVTEKGKDVELRCDPISGHTALYWYRQSLGQGLEFLIYFQGNSAPDKSGLPSDRFSAERTGGSVSTLTIQRTQQEDSAVYLCASSPQEGGQYFGPGTRLTVL.

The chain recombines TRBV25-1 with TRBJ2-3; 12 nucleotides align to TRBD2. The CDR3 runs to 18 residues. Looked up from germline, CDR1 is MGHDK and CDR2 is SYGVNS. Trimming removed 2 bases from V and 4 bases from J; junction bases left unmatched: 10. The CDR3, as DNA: TGTGCCAGCAGTGAAACCCGACTAGCGGGAGACCCCCCAGATACGCAGTATTTT. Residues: CASSETRLAGDPPDTQYF.

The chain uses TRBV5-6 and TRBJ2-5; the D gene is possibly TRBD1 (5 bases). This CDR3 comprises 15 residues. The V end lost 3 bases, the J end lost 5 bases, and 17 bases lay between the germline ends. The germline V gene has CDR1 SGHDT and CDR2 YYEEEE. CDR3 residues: CASSSRTLSLETQYF. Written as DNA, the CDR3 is TGTGCCAGCAGCTCCAGGACACTTTCGTTGGAGACCCAGTACTTC.

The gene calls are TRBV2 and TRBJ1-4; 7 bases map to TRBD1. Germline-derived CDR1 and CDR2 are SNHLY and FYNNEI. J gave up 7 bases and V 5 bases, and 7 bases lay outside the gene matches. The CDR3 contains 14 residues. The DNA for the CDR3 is TGTGCCAGCAGTCCAGCCAGGGGGGTTGAAAAACTGTTTTTT. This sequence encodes CASSPARGVEKLFF.

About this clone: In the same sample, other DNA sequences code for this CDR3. CDR3 coding DNA: TGTGCCAGCAGTGAGGCGGGGAACACTGAAGCTTTCTTT. Protein product: CASSEAGNTEAFF. The chain recombines TRBV25-1 with TRBJ1-1; D is undetermined. The V gene lost 3 bases and the J gene lost 1 base, with 6 bases spanning the gap. Looked up from germline, CDR1 is MGHDK and CDR2 is SYGVNS. This CDR3 has 13 amino acids.

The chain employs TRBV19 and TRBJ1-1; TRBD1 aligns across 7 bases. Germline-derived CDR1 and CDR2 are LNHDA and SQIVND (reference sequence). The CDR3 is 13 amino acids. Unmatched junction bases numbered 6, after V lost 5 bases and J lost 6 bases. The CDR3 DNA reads TGTGCCAGTAGTCTTGACAGGGAGGCTGAAGCTTTCTTT. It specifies CASSLDREAEAFF.

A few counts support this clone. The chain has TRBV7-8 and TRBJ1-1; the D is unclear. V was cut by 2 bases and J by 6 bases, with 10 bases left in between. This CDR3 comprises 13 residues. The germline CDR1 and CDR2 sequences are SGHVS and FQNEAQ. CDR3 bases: TGTGCCAGCAGCTTATGGTCGCGAGCTGAAGCTTTCTTT. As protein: CASSLWSRAEAFF.

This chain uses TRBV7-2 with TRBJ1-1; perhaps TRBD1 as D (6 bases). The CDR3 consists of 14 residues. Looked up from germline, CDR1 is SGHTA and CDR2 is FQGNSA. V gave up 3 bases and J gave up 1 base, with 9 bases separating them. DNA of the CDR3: TGTGCCAGCAGCTTCCAGGGGAGGAACACTGAAGCTTTCTTT. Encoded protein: CASSFQGRNTEAFF.